Below are 24 T cell receptor beta chains sequenced from a single sample in a study of STAT5B mutations in CD4+ large granular lymphocyte leukemia. Measured with immunoSEQ multiplex PCR; TCRdb has only the in-frame clones, and not every one. Among around 47,000 clones listed, about 80% were seen once. The sequencing input was CD4+ T cells from blood buffy coats. The receptors were sampled from a human donor in good health.

The rearrangement links TRBV5-8 to TRBJ2-1; TRBD2 matches 7 bases. V was clipped by 2 bases and J by 2 bases; unmatched bases: 4. The germline CDR1 and CDR2 sequences are SGHTS and YDEGEE. The CDR3 runs 15 residues. CDR3 sequence (DNA): TGTGCCAGCAGCTTCGGGACTACCACCTACAATGAGCAGTTCTTC. This encodes CASSFGTTTYNEQFF. Filled out from reference TRBV5-8 and TRBJ2-1, the complete variable domain reads EAGVTQSPTHLIKTRGQQATLRCSPISGHTSVYWYQQALGLGLQFLLWYDEGEERNRGNFPPRFSGRQFPNYSSELNVNALELEDSALYLCASSFGTTTYNEQFFGPGTRLTVL.

This chain connects TRBV2 to TRBJ1-3, with D unresolved. Trimming stripped 8 bases from V and 0 bases from J, with 8 bases between. CDR1 is SNHLY, CDR2 FYNNEI, per germline. This CDR3 comprises 13 residues. DNA for the CDR3: TGTGCCAGCCAGGTCCACTCTGGAAACACCATATATTTT. Encoded protein: CASQVHSGNTIYF.

This chain links TRBV6-5 with TRBJ1-2, with 8 positions matching TRBD1. V shed 2 bases, J shed 4 bases, and the junction held 9 bases outside the gene matches. CDR1 is MNHEY and CDR2 is SVGAGI in the germline V gene. CDR3 length equals 16 residues. In nucleotides, the CDR3 is TGTGCCAGCAGTTACCGGACAGGGAGCCCCCTCTATGGCTACACCTTC. Residues: CASSYRTGSPLYGYTF.

The chain combines TRBV25-1 with TRBJ1-2, with 7 nucleotides matching TRBD1. The V gene end was trimmed by 3 bases and the J gene end by 1 base; junction bases not matched to a gene: 5. The CDR3 spans 15 residues. Per germline, CDR1 MGHDK and CDR2 SYGVNS. Written as DNA, the CDR3 is TGTGCCAGCAGTGACCGCACAGGGGATAACTATGGCTACACCTTC. This gives the protein CASSDRTGDNYGYTF.

The rearrangement joins TRBV30 to TRBJ2-7; TRBD2 is a possible D gene (6 bases). With 0 bases removed from V and 6 bases from J, the gap between germline ends came to 12 bases. There are 13 residues in the CDR3. Per the germline V gene, CDR1 is GTSNPN and CDR2 is SVGIG (reference sequence). The CDR3 region has the DNA TGTGCCTGGAGTGTCGGAGGGAAATTCGAGCAGTACTTC. Translation: CAWSVGGKFEQYF.

The rearrangement uses TRBV29-1 and TRBJ2-5; either TRBD1 or TRBD2 may fit D (6 bases each). The V and J ends lost 8 bases and 5 bases respectively, with 9 bases between them. Looked up from germline, CDR1 is SQVTM and CDR2 is ANQGSEA. The CDR3 extends over 10 amino acids. CDR3 residues: CSWRGETQYF. As DNA, the CDR3 is TGCAGCTGGAGGGGGGAGACCCAGTACTTC.

The CDR3 region has the DNA TGTGCCAGCAGCAAACGCTCTACCACTAGCCCCTACGAGCAGTACTTC. Translation gives CASSKRSTTSPYEQYF. This chain uses TRBV21-1 with TRBJ2-7; the DNA was not used to check the table's D call, TRBD2. TRBV21-1 is a pseudogene. This CDR3 region has 16 residues.

The chain couples TRBV5-6 to TRBJ2-7, with 9 bases fitting TRBD2. With V trimmed by 5 bases and J by 2 bases, 5 bases remained unmatched. Germline-derived CDR1 and CDR2 are SGHDT and YYEEEE. The CDR3 covers 14 residues. The CDR3 loop is CASRMAGGPYEQYF. CDR3 coding DNA: TGTGCCAGCAGGATGGCGGGAGGGCCCTACGAGCAGTACTTC.

V usage is TRBV7-2 and J usage is TRBJ1-5; TRBD1 aligns across 7 bases. Losses at the gene ends were 1 base for V and 5 bases for J; bases not matched to a gene: 2. This CDR3 is built from 14 residues. Germline V CDR1 and CDR2: SGHTA, FQGNSA. The DNA of the CDR3 is TGTGCCAGCAGCTTAGTAGGGGGCCATCAGCCCCAGCATTTT. This translates into CASSLVGGHQPQHF.

This clone was seen a few times. The V and J genes are TRBV21-1 and TRBJ1-1; TRBD1 reflects the table's D call only, with no check against the DNA. TRBV21-1 is annotated as a pseudogene. The CDR3 has 13 amino acids. Here the CDR3 DNA reads TGTGCCAATCCGGACAGGTTAGGGTCGGGAGCTTTCTTT. Protein sequence: CANPDRLGSGAFF.

V and J are TRBV30 and TRBJ1-1; D is uncertain. The V end lost 0 bases, the J end lost 3 bases, and 8 bases lay between the germline ends. This CDR3 spans 13 amino acids. The germline gives CDR1 GTSNPN, CDR2 SVGIG (reference sequence). DNA for the CDR3: TGTGCCTGGAGTGTCCGCCAGGACACTGAAGCTTTCTTT. Its protein product is CAWSVRQDTEAFF.

The chain is built from TRBV2 and TRBJ2-1; TRBD2 matches 7 bases. CDR1 is SNHLY and CDR2 is FYNNEI in the germline V gene. The CDR3 sequence is 14 residues long. J gave up 8 bases and V 2 bases, and 6 bases lay outside the gene matches. In DNA, the CDR3 is TGTGCCAGCAGTGAAATGGTTCTAGCGGATGAGCAGTTCTTC. Translated: CASSEMVLADEQFF.

The V and J genes are TRBV6-6 and TRBJ1-2; 10 bases align to TRBD1. CDR3 length equals 15 residues. From germline, CDR1 is MNHNY and CDR2 SVGAGI (reference sequence). V gave up 6 bases and J gave up 8 bases; unmatched junction bases: 12. The CDR3 protein is CASSRTGTGEEGYTF. The CDR3 bases are TGTGCCAGCAGCCGTACCGGGACAGGGGAAGAAGGCTACACCTTC.

V and J are TRBV19 and TRBJ1-5, with 7 bases aligning to TRBD1. The trim removed 6 bases at V and 2 bases at J, leaving 4 bases unmatched. Germline V gene lookup returns CDR1 LNHDA and CDR2 SQIVND (reference sequence). The CDR3 length is 14 residues. The CDR3 here is CASRTGLGNQPQHF. The CDR3, as DNA: TGTGCCAGTAGGACAGGGTTGGGCAATCAGCCCCAGCATTTT.

The chain uses TRBV23-1 and TRBJ2-7; D gene ambiguous. TRBV23-1 is reported as an ORF; its role is uncertain. Deletions cut 4 bases from V and 4 bases from J, with 14 bases between. There are 14 residues in the CDR3. The CDR3 sequence is CASSPDSTGYEQYF. The CDR3, as DNA: TGCGCCAGCAGTCCTGATTCGACGGGTTACGAGCAGTACTTC.

The gene calls are TRBV5-6 and TRBJ1-5; 8 bases match TRBD1. CDR1 is SGHDT, CDR2 YYEEEE, per germline. The CDR3 loop spans 18 amino acids. The junction had 17 bases not matched to a gene; V was cut back by 4 bases and J by 5 bases. The CDR3 sequence is CASSNYPGTGKGYQPQHF. The CDR3 DNA reads as TGTGCCAGCAGCAATTACCCCGGGACAGGAAAGGGATATCAGCCCCAGCATTTT.

V and J are TRBV5-6 and TRBJ2-7; 7 nucleotides line up with TRBD1. Germline CDR1 and CDR2: SGHDT and YYEEEE. The length of the CDR3 is 14 residues. V was clipped by 5 bases and J by 0 bases; unmatched bases: 5. For the CDR3, the DNA is TGTGCCAGCAGTCAAACAGGGGCCTCCTACGAGCAGTACTTC. Protein sequence: CASSQTGASYEQYF.

The chain carries TRBV11-2 and TRBJ2-1; TRBD2 aligns across 10 bases. This CDR3 region has 15 residues. Germline trimming cut 6 bases from V and 6 bases from J; bases unmatched to any gene: 8. Germline-derived CDR1 and CDR2 are SGHAT and FQNNGV. DNA of the CDR3: TGTGCCAGCAGAAGTCCGGGACTAGCGATCAATGAGCAGTTCTTC. This translates into CASRSPGLAINEQFF.

The gene calls are TRBV25-1 and TRBJ1-2; TRBD1 is a possible D gene (5 bases). CDR3 length: 15 amino acids. V lost 3 bases, J lost 5 bases, and 16 bases lay in between. Germline lookup yields CDR1 MGHDK and CDR2 SYGVNS. The CDR3, as DNA: TGTGCCAGCAGTGACCCCCAGGGCAGAGCTTATGGCTACACCTTC. Its protein is CASSDPQGRAYGYTF.

The V and J genes are TRBV7-3 and TRBJ2-1; 14 bases fit TRBD2. Germline CDR1 is SGHTA and CDR2 is FQGTGA. J was trimmed by 9 bases and V by 5 bases; bases with no gene match: 6. The CDR3 length is 15 residues. The CDR3 spells CASSATSGGAGEQFF. As DNA, the CDR3 is TGTGCCAGCAGCGCGACTAGCGGGGGGGCGGGTGAGCAGTTCTTC.

This clone was detected a few times. This chain joins TRBV15 and TRBJ2-6; perhaps D is TRBD1 or TRBD2 (5 bases each). Per the germline V gene, CDR1 is LNHNV and CDR2 is YYDKDF (reference sequence). The CDR3 is made up of 17 amino acids. Trimming took 0 bases from V and 0 from J, leaving 9 bases between them. The CDR3 region is CATSRDPGPSGANVLTF. The CDR3 DNA is TGTGCCACCAGCAGAGATCCGGGACCCTCTGGGGCCAACGTCCTGACTTTC.

CDR3 DNA sequence: TGCGCCAGCCGCCGCCCGCCGCCAGGGAACACTGAAGCTTTCTTT. This codes for CASRRPPPGNTEAFF. V is TRBV5-1 and J is TRBJ1-1; D gene unclear. Germline V gives CDR1 SGHRS, CDR2 YFSETQ. V was cut by 7 bases and J by 1 base, with 17 bases left in between. The length of the CDR3 is 15 residues. Looking up the rest from reference TRBV5-1 and TRBJ1-1 gives the full variable domain: KAGVTQTPRYLIKTRGQQVTLSCSPISGHRSVSWYQQTPGQGLQFLFEYFSETQRNKGNFPGRFSGRQFSNSRSEMNVSTLELGDSALYLCASRRPPPGNTEAFFGQGTRLTVV.

The genes are TRBV29-1 and TRBJ2-1; 8 bases agree with TRBD2. The CDR3 extends over 13 amino acids. Germline V CDR1 and CDR2: SQVTM, ANQGSEA. The ends lost 5 bases at V and 8 bases at J; junction bases unmatched: 8. Here the CDR3 DNA reads TGCAGCGTTCCCGGGGGGGGATTCTATGAGCAGTTCTTC. Translating gives CSVPGGGFYEQFF.

For the CDR3, the DNA is TGTGCCAGCAGTGAACGGGGACAGGGCCAACCACAAACCTTC. The encoded protein is CASSERGQGQPQTF. V usage is TRBV6-1 and J usage is TRBJ1-2, with 9 bases matching TRBD1. Germline assignment: CDR1 MNHNS and CDR2 SASEGT. V dropped 2 bases and J dropped 14; count of bases not matched to a gene: 12. There are 14 residues in the CDR3.